The TCR beta chain under discussion was sequenced for a study of T cell repertoires in cytomegalovirus infection. Study information: A matching HLA type, together with CMV infection, was signaled by public TCR beta signatures. General study results and limits: HLA-C-restricted CMV-specific TCR beta clonotypes were dominant in the ex vivo response.

The germline CDR1 and CDR2 sequences are MGHRA and YSYEKL. The trim removed 1 base at V and 8 bases at J, leaving 3 bases unmatched. The CDR3 is 14 amino acids. This clonotype has just a few counts. Its antigen is not identified. TCRdb called the reads again in MiXCR, with one record for every CDR3 protein. The sample yields hundreds of thousands of distinct CDR3 sequences, approximately 32% seen once. This rearrangement joins TRBV4-1 to TRBJ2-2; 8 bases line up with TRBD1. Sequencing was performed on cultured CD8+ T cells from PBMCs, taken from culture after CMV antigen stimulation. The sequence came from a human donor in good health (CMV status not recorded). Some clones in this sample may be carry-over from other donors' samples. As DNA, the CDR3 is TGCGCCAGCAGCCAAGCCCAGGGGGCTGGGGAGCTGTTTTTT. The encoded protein is CASSQAQGAGELFF.